The entry below gives a single T cell receptor (beta chain) sequence along with its context. What it binds is unknown. Vbeta (60) and Jbeta (13) primers were used in the PCR. Libraries were prepared by immunoSEQ multiplex PCR; TCRdb keeps only in-frame clonotypes and omits some of them. The repertoire holds 82,000 or so clones, with about a tenth as singletons. This record comes from a study of cytomegalovirus exposure and HLA in healthy donors. Findings and limits, study-wide: Both high specificity and high sensitivity reportedly marked the classifier's diagnosis of cytomegalovirus status.

This CDR3 is 15 amino acids long. Germline V gene sequence: CDR1 SGHTA, CDR2 FQGNSA. V shed 5 bases, J shed 7 bases, and the junction held 11 bases outside the gene matches. V and J are TRBV7-2 and TRBJ1-5; 7 bases are shared with TRBD1. The source material was PBMCs. The receptor was isolated from a man in his 60s in good health and CMV-seropositive. Here the CDR3 DNA reads TGTGCCAGCAGCGCGACGACAGGGAATGGCCAGCCCCAGCATTTT. It codes for CASSATTGNGQPQHF.